This TCR beta chain was profiled in a study of T cells in Graves' hyperthyroidism and ophthalmopathy. Study-wide findings and caveats: Clonotypes that were expanded in thyroid above 0.001 mostly appeared in blood too.

CDR1 is LNHDA, CDR2 SQIVND, per germline (reference sequence). CDR3 length equals 13 residues. V was clipped by 3 bases and J by 7 bases, with 10 bases between them. Used for diagnoses were clinical symptoms, serum thyroxine and TRAb, thyroid ultrasound and orbital computed tomography. Amplified regions were TCR beta CDR3 sequences from RNA transcripts. TCR CDR3 regions were first amplified by RT-PCR with HTBI primers. TCRdb ran MiXCR on the multiplex PCR reads and lists one entry per CDR3 protein. This table holds roughly 500,000 distinct CDR3 sequences, approximately 24% found once. Ten or more counts support this clonotype. Its antigen is unknown.

This TCR was sampled from a woman under 40 with Graves' ophthalmopathy. The gene calls are TRBV19 and TRBJ1-5, with a weak D call TRBD1 (6 bases). The sequencing sample was made of blood. The CDR3: CASSMEGGQPQHF. The CDR3 DNA sequence: TGTGCCAGTAGTATGGAAGGGGGACAGCCCCAGCATTTT.